These 11 T cell receptor beta chains share one sample of origin, sequenced in a study of graft-versus-host responses after intestinal transplantation. Clones were sequenced by immunoSEQ multiplex PCR, and TCRdb holds only the in-frame ones, with some missing. The sample shows about 18,000 clones, 35% to 45% of them seen only once. The sequenced sample was alloreactive CD4+ T cells from a mixed lymphocyte reaction culture, obtained before intestinal transplant. The subset denotes: CFSE-low proliferating T cells sorted from approximately six-day pre-transplant mixed lymphocyte reaction (GvH or HvG direction). All receptors derive from a human patient who received an intestinal transplant.

The chain employs TRBV6-5 and TRBJ2-3; TRBD1 matches 9 bases. V was pared by 10 bases and J by 3 bases, with 5 bases of the junction left unmatched. Germline assignment: CDR1 MNHEY and CDR2 SVGAGI. There are 13 residues in the CDR3. The CDR3 loop reads CATGTGYTDTQYF. CDR3 sequence (DNA): TGTGCCACGGGGACAGGGTATACAGATACGCAGTATTTT.

The chain employs TRBV19 and TRBJ2-3, with 7 bases aligning to TRBD1. The CDR3 is 14 residues long. Losses at the gene ends were 6 bases for V and 2 bases for J; bases not matched to a gene: 5. Germline CDR1 reads LNHDA; CDR2 reads SQIVND (reference sequence). This CDR3 is CASRLQGLTDTQYF. As DNA, the CDR3 is TGTGCCAGTAGGCTACAGGGGCTCACAGATACGCAGTATTTT. Full variable domain (outside the CDR3, taken from reference TRBV19 and TRBJ2-3): DGGITQSPKYLFRKEGQNVTLSCEQNLNHDAMYWYRQDPGQGLRLIYYSQIVNDFQKGDIAEGYSVSREKKESFPLTVTSAQKNPTAFYLCASRLQGLTDTQYFGPGTRLTVL.

A few counts support this clone. The gene calls are TRBV9 and TRBJ1-2; no clear D. The CDR3 has 12 amino acids. Looked up from germline, CDR1 is SGDLS and CDR2 is YYNGEE. V was shortened by 3 bases and J by 8 bases, with 11 bases between the two germline ends. CDR3 residues: CASSATPRGYTF. CDR3 bases: TGTGCCAGCAGCGCAACTCCACGGGGCTACACCTTC.

The chain recombines TRBV20-1 with TRBJ1-1, with no clear D. The ends were cut back, 3 bases at V and 0 bases at J, with 2 bases in the middle. This CDR3 is 11 amino acids long. Per germline, CDR1 DFQATT and CDR2 SNEGSKA (reference sequence). The CDR3 here is CSASMNTEAFF. The CDR3, as DNA: TGCAGTGCTAGTATGAACACTGAAGCTTTCTTT.

In its sample, this clone was seen a few times. The chain links TRBV5-6 to TRBJ1-1; D not resolved. From germline, CDR1 is SGHDT and CDR2 YYEEEE. The CDR3 has 15 amino acids. V lost 2 bases and J 2 bases, leaving 13 bases between the germline ends. In nucleotides, the CDR3 is TGTGCCAGCAGCTTCGTGGATAGGTATAACACTGAAGCTTTCTTT. This codes for CASSFVDRYNTEAFF.

This clone came up a few times. This chain connects TRBV14 to TRBJ2-3; 8 nucleotides line up with TRBD1. Germline loops: CDR1 SGHDN, CDR2 FVKESK. The junction had 9 bases not matched to a gene; V was cut back by 1 base and J by 15 bases. The CDR3 is 13 amino acids. In DNA form, the CDR3 reads TGTGCCAGCAGCCAAGTTATCCGGACAGGGCTATATTTT. Protein: CASSQVIRTGLYF.

This clone occurred a few times. The J gene is TRBJ1-1, the V gene TRBV11-2, with 8 bases fitting TRBD1. The CDR3 contains 15 residues. Trimming took 5 bases from V and 4 from J; bases not matched to a gene: 9. Germline CDR1 is SGHAT and CDR2 is FQNNGV. Here the CDR3 DNA reads TGTGCCAGCAGCCCTAGACAGGGGAGGGTCACTGAAGCTTTCTTT. This sequence encodes CASSPRQGRVTEAFF.

A few counts support this clone. The chain uses TRBV9 and TRBJ2-7, with D perhaps matching TRBD2 (6 bases). Germline V gives CDR1 SGDLS, CDR2 YYNGEE. This CDR3 has 15 residues. V was pared by 0 bases and J by 0 bases, with 10 bases between. CDR3 sequence: CASSVESGPSYEQYF. The CDR3 DNA reads TGTGCCAGCAGCGTAGAGAGCGGGCCCTCCTACGAGCAGTACTTC.

The gene calls are TRBV6-5 and TRBJ2-7; possibly TRBD1 for D (6 bases). Per germline, CDR1 MNHEY and CDR2 SVGAGI. Trimming left V 0 bases short and J 2 bases short, with 11 bases between. CDR3 size: 15 residues. The DNA of the CDR3 is TGTGCCAGCAGTTACTCGACAGGCGGGCCCTACGAGCAGTACTTC. Its protein is CASSYSTGGPYEQYF.

This clone came up a few times. The chain joins TRBV19 to TRBJ2-3; tentatively, D is TRBD1 (5 bases). Looked up from germline, CDR1 is LNHDA and CDR2 is SQIVND (reference sequence). This CDR3 comprises 15 residues. The V gene lost 3 bases and the J gene lost 0 bases, with 10 bases spanning the gap. CDR3 nucleotides: TGTGCCAGTAGTATTGGGGCTTCTAGCACAGATACGCAGTATTTT. Translated: CASSIGASSTDTQYF.

The table lists this clone with a few counts. The chain joins TRBV5-4 to TRBJ1-5; TRBD1 aligns across 11 bases. The trim removed 2 bases at V and 6 bases at J, leaving 4 bases unmatched. There are 15 residues in the CDR3. CDR1 and CDR2 from the germline V gene are SGHNT and YYREEE (reference sequence). CDR3 DNA sequence: TGTGCCAGCAGCTTCGGACAGGGGGCGGGTCAGCCCCAGCATTTT. This sequence encodes CASSFGQGAGQPQHF.